This T cell receptor (beta chain) was documented in a study of blood T cells in healthy people across ages. The CDR3 runs 15 residues. The V and J ends lost 5 bases and 0 bases respectively, with 16 bases between them. CDR1 is DFQATT and CDR2 is SNEGSKA in the germline V gene (reference sequence). The second PCR ran about 6 to 12 cycles with a sample-barcoded 5' primer and J-beta primers. TCRdb re-derived calls from the 5' RACE reads in MiXCR, one entry per CDR3 protein. Of a few hundred thousand distinct CDR3 sequences in the sample, less than 30% are singletons; the top ten hold around 30%. Sequenced material: blood. The chain carries TRBV20-1 and TRBJ1-2; a weak D match, TRBD1 (5 bases). The TCR sequence derives from a woman aged 70-85 years in good health. The DNA of the CDR3 is TGCAGTGCTGGGGACCGAAGGAGTGCTAACTATGGCTACACCTTC. Translation gives CSAGDRRSANYGYTF.